Sequencing of this TCR beta chain was carried out in a study of response to subunit inactivated influenza vaccine. General observations from the study: Every seasonal influenza vaccination brings in few new T cells, the authors suggested.

Germline V lookup: CDR1 MDHEN, CDR2 SYDVKM. With 5 bases removed from V and 1 base from J, the gap between germline ends came to 16 bases. The CDR3 is 16 amino acids. In its sample, this clonotype was seen a few times. Its matching antigen is unknown. MiXCR, applied by TCRdb to the RT-PCR reads, yields one record per CDR3 protein. Among 500,000 to 750,000 distinct CDR3 sequences listed, about 15% were seen once. V and J are TRBV28 and TRBJ2-3; tentative D call: TRBD2 (6 bases). The source is a middle-aged man who received an inactivated influenza vaccine. The sample consisted of PBMCs from blood, taken 11 to 12 days after vaccination. The CDR3 is CASSPTRGLGTDTQYF. Here the CDR3 DNA reads TGTGCCAGCAGTCCAACACGGGGGTTGGGCACAGATACGCAGTATTTT.